Listed below are T cell receptor beta chains from one sample, sequenced in a study of blood T cells in healthy people across ages. TCRdb re-derived calls from the 5' RACE reads in MiXCR, one entry per CDR3 protein. The sample includes approximately 1.5 million distinct CDR3 sequences, around 35% of them seen just once. Sequenced sample: blood. These receptors originate from a woman aged 25 to 39 in good health. Each CDR3 is given with its conserved first and last residue.

V: TRBV6-6
J: TRBJ1-2
CDR3: CASSVLPTGNYGYTF

V: TRBV27
J: TRBJ1-2
CDR3: CASSGQGNIGNYGYTF

V: TRBV12-3/TRBV12-4
J: TRBJ1-2
CDR3: CASSSTREHYGYTF

V: TRBV20-1
J: TRBJ2-5
CDR3: CSARDPASGGVQETQYF

V: TRBV7-9
J: TRBJ1-2
CDR3: CASIPSGHYDGYTF

V: TRBV29-1
J: TRBJ2-7
CDR3: CSVDISGGLSSYEQYF

V: TRBV3-1
J: TRBJ2-7
CDR3: CASSQRPNRADEQYF

V: TRBV6-6
J: TRBJ2-1
CDR3: CASSYARSSYNEQFF

V: TRBV2
J: TRBJ1-1
CDR3: CASSVAPEAFF

V: TRBV2
J: TRBJ2-7
CDR3: CASSEGPTSVSSYEQYF

V: TRBV6-1
J: TRBJ2-5
CDR3: CASSVRQEETQYF

V: TRBV9
J: TRBJ2-1
CDR3: CASGGWSSYNEQFF

V: TRBV28
J: TRBJ2-7
CDR3: CASSITGQAPEQYF

V: TRBV4-1
J: TRBJ1-2
CDR3: CASSHAPGQNYGYTF

V: TRBV28
J: TRBJ2-7
CDR3: CASTSLERRDYEQYF

V: TRBV12-5
J: TRBJ2-1
CDR3: CASGFFQPFF

V: TRBV20-1
J: TRBJ2-7
CDR3: CSAKPKGVEQYF

V: TRBV4-2
J: TRBJ1-1
CDR3: CASSPPTDKEGGPEAFF

V: TRBV20-1
J: TRBJ2-3
CDR3: CSASPGFSTDTQYF

V: TRBV7-2
J: TRBJ1-1
CDR3: CASSFERNMNTEAFF

V: TRBV11-2
J: TRBJ1-2
CDR3: CASNLEWTGDGYTF

V: TRBV29-1
J: TRBJ2-1
CDR3: CSVEPWQGDYNEQFF